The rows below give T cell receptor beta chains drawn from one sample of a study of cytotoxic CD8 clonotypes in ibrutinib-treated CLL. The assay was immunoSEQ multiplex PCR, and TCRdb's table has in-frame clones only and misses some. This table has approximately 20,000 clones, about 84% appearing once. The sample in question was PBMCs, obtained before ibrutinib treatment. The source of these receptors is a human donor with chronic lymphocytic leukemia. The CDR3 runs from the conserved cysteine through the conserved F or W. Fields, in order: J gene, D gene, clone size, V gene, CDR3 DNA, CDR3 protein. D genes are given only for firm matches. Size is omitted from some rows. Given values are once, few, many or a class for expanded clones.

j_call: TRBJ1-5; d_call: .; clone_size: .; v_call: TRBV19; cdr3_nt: TGTGCCAGTAGTACCCGACGGAATCAGCCCCAGCATTTT; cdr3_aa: CASSTRRNQPQHF
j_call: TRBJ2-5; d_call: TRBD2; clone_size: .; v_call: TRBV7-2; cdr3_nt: TGTGCCAGCAGCTTTAGCGGGACTACCCAAGAGACCCAGTACTTC; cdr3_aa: CASSFSGTTQETQYF
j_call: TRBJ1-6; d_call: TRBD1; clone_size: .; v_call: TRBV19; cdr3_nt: TGTGCCAGTAGTATGGACAGGGGTCCCTCCTATAATTCACCCCTCCACTTT; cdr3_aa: CASSMDRGPSYNSPLHF
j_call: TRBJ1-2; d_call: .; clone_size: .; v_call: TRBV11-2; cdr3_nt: TGTGCCAGCAGCTTAGCAGGAGGTTGGGGTCCTAACTATGGCTACACCTTC; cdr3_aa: CASSLAGGWGPNYGYTF
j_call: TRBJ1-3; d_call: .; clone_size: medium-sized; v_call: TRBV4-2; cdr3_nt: TGTGCCAGCAGCCAAGTGGAGGGGGTGAGTTCCGCCTCTGGAAACACCATATATTTT; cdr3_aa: CASSQVEGVSSASGNTIYF
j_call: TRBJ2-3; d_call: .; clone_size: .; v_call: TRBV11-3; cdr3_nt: TGTGCCAGCAGCAGCGGCAGGGTAGGATCCACAGATACGCAGTATTTT; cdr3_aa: CASSSGRVGSTDTQYF
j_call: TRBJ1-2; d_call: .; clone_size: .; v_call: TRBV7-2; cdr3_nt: TGTGCCAGCAGCCCCCGAATCTATGGCTACACCTTC; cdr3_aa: CASSPRIYGYTF
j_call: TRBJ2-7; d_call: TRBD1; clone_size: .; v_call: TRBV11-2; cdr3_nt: TGTGCCAGCAGCCCGAGGACAGGGGGAGGCTACGAGCAGTACTTC; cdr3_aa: CASSPRTGGGYEQYF
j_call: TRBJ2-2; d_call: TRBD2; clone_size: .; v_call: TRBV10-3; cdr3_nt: TGTGCCATCAGTGAGTCTGCGGGGGGAACCGGGGAGCTGTTTTTT; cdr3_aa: CAISESAGGTGELFF
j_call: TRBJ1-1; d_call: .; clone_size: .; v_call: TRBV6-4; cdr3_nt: TGTGCCAGCAGTCCTTATAGGAGGGCTCGGACGAACACTGAAGCTTTCTTT; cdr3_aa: CASSPYRRARTNTEAFF
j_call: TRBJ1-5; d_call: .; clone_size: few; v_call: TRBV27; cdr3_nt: TGTGCCAGCAGTTCGAAGTTCAATCAGCCCCAGCATTTT; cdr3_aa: CASSSKFNQPQHF
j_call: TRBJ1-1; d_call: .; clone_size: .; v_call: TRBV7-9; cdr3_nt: TGTGCCAGCGGAGAGGCGGGGCTCGTCGCTGAAGCTTTCTTT; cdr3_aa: CASGEAGLVAEAFF
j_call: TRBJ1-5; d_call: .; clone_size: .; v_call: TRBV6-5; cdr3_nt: TGTGCCAGCAGTCAGTATGGTCAGCCCCAGCATTTT; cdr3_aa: CASSQYGQPQHF
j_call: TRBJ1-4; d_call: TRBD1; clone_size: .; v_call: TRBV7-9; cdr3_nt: TGTGCCAGCAGCCGCCTACAGGGGAGGACTAATGAAAAACTGTTTTTT; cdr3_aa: CASSRLQGRTNEKLFF
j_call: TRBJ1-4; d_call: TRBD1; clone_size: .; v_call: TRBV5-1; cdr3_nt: TGCGCCAGCAGCGATGACAGGGGATGGGGTGAAAAACTGTTTTTT; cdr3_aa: CASSDDRGWGEKLFF
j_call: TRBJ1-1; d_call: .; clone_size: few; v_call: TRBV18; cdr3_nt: TGTGCCAGCTCACCCCAGGGAGGAACTGAAGCTTTCTTT; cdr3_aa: CASSPQGGTEAFF
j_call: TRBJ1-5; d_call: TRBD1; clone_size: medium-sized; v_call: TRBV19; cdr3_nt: TGTGCCAGTAGTGCAGGACAGGGCCCCAATCAGCCCCAGCATTTT; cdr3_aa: CASSAGQGPNQPQHF
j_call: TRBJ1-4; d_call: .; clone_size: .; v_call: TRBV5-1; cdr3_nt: TGCGCCAGCAGCAGAACACAGGGCCGGATGGAAAAACTGTTTTTT; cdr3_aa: CASSRTQGRMEKLFF
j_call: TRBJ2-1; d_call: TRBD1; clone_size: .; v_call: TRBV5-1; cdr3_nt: TGCGCCAGCAGCCCCCGTCGACAGGGCTACAATGAGCAGTTCTTC; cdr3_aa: CASSPRRQGYNEQFF
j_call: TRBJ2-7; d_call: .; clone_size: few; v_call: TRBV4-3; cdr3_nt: TGCGCCAGCAGCCAAGACCTCGGGACTTACGAGCAGTACTTC; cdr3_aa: CASSQDLGTYEQYF
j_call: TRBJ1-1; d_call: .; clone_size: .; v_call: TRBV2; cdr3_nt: TGTGCCAGCAGTCTCACCTGGACAGATCAAGCTTTCTTT; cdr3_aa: CASSLTWTDQAFF
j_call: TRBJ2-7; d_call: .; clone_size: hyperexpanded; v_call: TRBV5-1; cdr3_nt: TGCGCCAGCAGGAGCGACCCGTGGTACGAGCAGTACTTC; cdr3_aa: CASRSDPWYEQYF
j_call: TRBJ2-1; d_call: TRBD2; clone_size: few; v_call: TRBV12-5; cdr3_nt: TGTGCTAGTGGAACCAGCGGGGGACTCTACAATGAGCAGTTCTTC; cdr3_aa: CASGTSGGLYNEQFF
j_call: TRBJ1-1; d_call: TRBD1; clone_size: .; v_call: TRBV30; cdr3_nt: TGTGCCTGGAGTGGGACAGGGAGGGAGCGGGCTTTCTTT; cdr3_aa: CAWSGTGRERAFF
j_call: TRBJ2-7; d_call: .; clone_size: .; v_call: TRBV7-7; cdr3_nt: TGTGCCAGCAGCCCCAGGTGGGGGGCCGGGGACGAGCAGTACTTC; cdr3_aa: CASSPRWGAGDEQYF
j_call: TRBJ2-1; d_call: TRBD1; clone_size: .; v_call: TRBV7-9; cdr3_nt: TGTGCCAGCAGCCCAGTGGACAGGGACGAGCAGTTCTTC; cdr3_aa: CASSPVDRDEQFF
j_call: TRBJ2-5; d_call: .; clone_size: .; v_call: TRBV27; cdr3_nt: TGTGCCAGCAGTCTACTAGAACAGGGACGGGAGACCCAGTACTTC; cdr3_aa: CASSLLEQGRETQYF
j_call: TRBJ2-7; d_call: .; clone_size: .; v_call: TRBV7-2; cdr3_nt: TGTGCCAGCAGCACGGGACTGAACTACGAGCAGTACTTC; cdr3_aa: CASSTGLNYEQYF
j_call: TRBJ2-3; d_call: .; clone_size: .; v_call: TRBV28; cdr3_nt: TGTGCCAGCAACTCGGGAAGCACAGATACGCAGTATTTT; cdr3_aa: CASNSGSTDTQYF
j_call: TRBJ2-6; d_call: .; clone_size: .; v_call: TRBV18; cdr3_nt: TGTGCCAGCTCACCTTACGCAAGCCGGACAGCTGGGGCCAACGTCCTGACTTTC; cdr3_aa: CASSPYASRTAGANVLTF
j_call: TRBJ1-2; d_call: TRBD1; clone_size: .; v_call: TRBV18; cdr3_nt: TGTGCCAGCTCACCACCGCGGACAGGGCGAGTCAGCTACACCTTC; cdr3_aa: CASSPPRTGRVSYTF
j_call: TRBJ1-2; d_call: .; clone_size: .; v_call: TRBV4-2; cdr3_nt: TGTGCCAGCAGCCAAGATCTCGTTATGATAGGACAGCCTGAATTCTATGGCTACACCTTC; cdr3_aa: CASSQDLVMIGQPEFYGYTF
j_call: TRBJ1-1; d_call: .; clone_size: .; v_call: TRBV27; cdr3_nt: TGTGCCACCCTGGGAGGGGGGAAGGTCACTGAAGCTTTCTTT; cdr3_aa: CATLGGGKVTEAFF
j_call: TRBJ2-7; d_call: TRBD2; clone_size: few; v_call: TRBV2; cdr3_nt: TGTGCCAGCAGGGGGAGGGGAGGACTCTACGAGCAGTACTTC; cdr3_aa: CASRGRGGLYEQYF
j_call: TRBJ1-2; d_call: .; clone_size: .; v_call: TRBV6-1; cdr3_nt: TGTGCCAGCACCGCCTCCCGGGTCGGTGGCTACACCTTC; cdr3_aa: CASTASRVGGYTF
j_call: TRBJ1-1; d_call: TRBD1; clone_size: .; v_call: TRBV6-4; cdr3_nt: TGTGCCAGCAGATCGGGACAGTTGAATGGTGAAGCTTTCTTT; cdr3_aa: CASRSGQLNGEAFF
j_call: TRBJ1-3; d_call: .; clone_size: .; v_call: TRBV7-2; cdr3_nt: TGTGCCAGCACCCAGTGGGTGATCCACTCTGGAAACACCATATATTTT; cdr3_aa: CASTQWVIHSGNTIYF
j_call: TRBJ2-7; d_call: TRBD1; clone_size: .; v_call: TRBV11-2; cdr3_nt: TGTGCCAGCAGCCGGGACAGGGGGTCCTACGAGCAGTACTTC; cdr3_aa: CASSRDRGSYEQYF
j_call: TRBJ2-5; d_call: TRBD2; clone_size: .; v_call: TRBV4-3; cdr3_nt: TGCGCCAGCAGCCAAGATTTAGTCGGGGGGACGATTCAAGAGACCCAGTACTTC; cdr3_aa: CASSQDLVGGTIQETQYF
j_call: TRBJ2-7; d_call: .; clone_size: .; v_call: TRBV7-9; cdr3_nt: TGTGCCAGCAGCTCAGGACCTTACGAGCAGTACTTC; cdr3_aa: CASSSGPYEQYF
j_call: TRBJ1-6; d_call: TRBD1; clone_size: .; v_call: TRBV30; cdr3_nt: TGTGCCTGGACGGACAGGGGAAATTCACCCCTCCACTTT; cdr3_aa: CAWTDRGNSPLHF
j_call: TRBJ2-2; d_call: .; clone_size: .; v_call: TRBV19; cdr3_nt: TGTGCCAGTAGTATAGACGGGACAAGGCGGGCCGGGGAGCTGTTTTTT; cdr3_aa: CASSIDGTRRAGELFF
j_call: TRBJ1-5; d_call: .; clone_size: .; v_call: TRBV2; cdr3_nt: TGTGCCAGCAGTGGGACACCTAACACGAGGCCCCAGCATTTT; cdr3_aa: CASSGTPNTRPQHF
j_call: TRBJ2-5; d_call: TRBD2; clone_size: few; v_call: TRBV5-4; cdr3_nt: TGTGCCAGCAGCTTACCGGGGGGGGAGACCCAGTACTTC; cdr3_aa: CASSLPGGETQYF
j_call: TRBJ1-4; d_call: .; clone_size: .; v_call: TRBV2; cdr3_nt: TGTGCCAGCAGTGAGGGTCCACGGGGTGAAAAACTGTTTTTT; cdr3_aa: CASSEGPRGEKLFF
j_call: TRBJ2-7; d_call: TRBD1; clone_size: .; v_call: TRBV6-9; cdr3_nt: TGTGCCAGCAGCTTAGGGACAGGGGGCGGCTACGAGCAGTACTTC; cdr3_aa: CASSLGTGGGYEQYF
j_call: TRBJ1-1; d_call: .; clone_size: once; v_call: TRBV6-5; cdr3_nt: TGTGCCAGCAGATCCCCCGCGGGAACTGAAGCTTTCTTT; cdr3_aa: CASRSPAGTEAFF
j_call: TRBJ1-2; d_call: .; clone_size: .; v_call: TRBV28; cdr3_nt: TGTGCCAGCAGTTTACGCGGCCCGGGGGCCTATGGCTACACCTTC; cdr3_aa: CASSLRGPGAYGYTF
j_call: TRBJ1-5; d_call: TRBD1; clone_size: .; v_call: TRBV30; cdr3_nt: TGTGCCTGGGACTCAGGGGGCGGACAGCCCCAGCATTTT; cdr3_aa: CAWDSGGGQPQHF
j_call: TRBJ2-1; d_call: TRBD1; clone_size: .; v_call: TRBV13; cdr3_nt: TGTGCCAGCTTGACAGGGGACGGTAATGAGCAGTTCTTC; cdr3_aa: CASLTGDGNEQFF
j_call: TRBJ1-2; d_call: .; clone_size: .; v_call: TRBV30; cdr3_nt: TGTGCCTGGAGTGCGACCACAGCCTCAGGCTACACCTTC; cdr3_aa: CAWSATTASGYTF
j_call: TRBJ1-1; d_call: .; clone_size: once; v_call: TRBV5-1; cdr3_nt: TGCGCCAGCAGCCTAAACGGACAGATGCGGAACACTGAAGCTTTCTTT; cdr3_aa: CASSLNGQMRNTEAFF
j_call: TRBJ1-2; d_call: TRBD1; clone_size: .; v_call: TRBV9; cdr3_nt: TGTGCCAGCAGCGTAGAACAGGGGCCAGGCTCCGGCTACACCTTC; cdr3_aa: CASSVEQGPGSGYTF
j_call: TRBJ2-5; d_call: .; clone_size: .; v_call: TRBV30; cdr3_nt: TGTGCCTGGAGCCGAGGTAGGGGGGCGTACTCGTACCAAGAGACCCAGTACTTC; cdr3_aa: CAWSRGRGAYSYQETQYF
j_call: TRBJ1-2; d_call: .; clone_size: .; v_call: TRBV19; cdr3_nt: TGTGCCAGCCTATCCAGCCTCAACTATGGCTACACCTTC; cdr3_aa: CASLSSLNYGYTF
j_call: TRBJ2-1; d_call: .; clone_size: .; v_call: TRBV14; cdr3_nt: TGTGCCAGCAGCCAAACGGACTTTGAGCAGTTCTTC; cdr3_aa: CASSQTDFEQFF
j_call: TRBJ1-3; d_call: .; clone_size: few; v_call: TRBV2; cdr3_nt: TGTGCCAGCAGTGGGACCGGAAACACCATATATTTT; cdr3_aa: CASSGTGNTIYF